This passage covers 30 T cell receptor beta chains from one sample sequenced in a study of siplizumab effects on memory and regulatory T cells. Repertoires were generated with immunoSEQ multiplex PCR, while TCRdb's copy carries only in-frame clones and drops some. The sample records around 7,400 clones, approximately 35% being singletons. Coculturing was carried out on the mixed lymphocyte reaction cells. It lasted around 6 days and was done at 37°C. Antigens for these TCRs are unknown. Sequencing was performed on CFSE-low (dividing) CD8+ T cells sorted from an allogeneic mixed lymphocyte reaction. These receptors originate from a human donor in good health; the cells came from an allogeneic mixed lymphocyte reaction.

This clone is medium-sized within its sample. The CDR3 reads CSIQTGGRYEQYF. CDR3 sequence (DNA): TGCAGCATCCAAACAGGGGGTCGGTACGAGCAGTACTTC. This chain joins TRBV29-1 and TRBJ2-7, with 8 bases lining up with TRBD1. V lost 8 bases to trimming and J lost 4 bases; unmatched junction nucleotides: 10. CDR3 length: 13 amino acids. The germline CDR1 and CDR2 sequences are SQVTM and ANQGSEA.

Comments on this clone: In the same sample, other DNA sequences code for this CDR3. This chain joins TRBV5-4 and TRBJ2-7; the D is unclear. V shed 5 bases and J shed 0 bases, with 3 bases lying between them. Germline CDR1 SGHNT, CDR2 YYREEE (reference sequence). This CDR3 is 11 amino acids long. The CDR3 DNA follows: TGTGCCAGCAGTTTCTCCTACGAGCAGTACTTC. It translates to CASSFSYEQYF.

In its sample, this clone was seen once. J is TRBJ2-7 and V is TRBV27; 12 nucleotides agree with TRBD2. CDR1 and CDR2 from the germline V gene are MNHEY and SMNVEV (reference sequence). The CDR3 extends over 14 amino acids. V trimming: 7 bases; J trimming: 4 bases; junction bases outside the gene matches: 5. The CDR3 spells CASKRLAGAYEQYF. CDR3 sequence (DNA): TGTGCCAGCAAACGACTAGCGGGGGCTTACGAGCAGTACTTC.

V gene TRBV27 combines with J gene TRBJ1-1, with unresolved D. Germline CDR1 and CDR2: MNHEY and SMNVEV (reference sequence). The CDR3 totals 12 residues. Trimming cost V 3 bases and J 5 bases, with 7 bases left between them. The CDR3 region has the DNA TGTGCCAGCAGTTTTTTAGGAACTGAAGCTTTCTTT. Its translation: CASSFLGTEAFF.

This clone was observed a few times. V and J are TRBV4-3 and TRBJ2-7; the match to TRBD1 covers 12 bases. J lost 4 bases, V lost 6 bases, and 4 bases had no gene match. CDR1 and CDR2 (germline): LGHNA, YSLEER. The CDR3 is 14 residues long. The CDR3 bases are TGCGCCAGCAGGCAGGGACAGGGGGCATACGAGCAGTACTTC. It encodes CASRQGQGAYEQYF.

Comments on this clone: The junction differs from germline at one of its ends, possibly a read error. The CDR3: CASSLVVTHEQYF. The CDR3 nucleotides read TGTGCCAGCAGCCTCGTCGTAACCCACGAGCAGTACTTC. This chain links TRBV5-1 with TRBJ2-7; unclear D gene. Germline CDR1 and CDR2: SGHRS and YFSETQ. The CDR3 extends over 13 amino acids.

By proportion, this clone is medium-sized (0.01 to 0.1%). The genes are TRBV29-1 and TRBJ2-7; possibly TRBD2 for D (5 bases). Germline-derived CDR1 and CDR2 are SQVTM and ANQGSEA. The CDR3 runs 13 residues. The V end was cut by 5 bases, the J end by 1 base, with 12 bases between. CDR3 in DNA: TGCAGCGTTAAAGGCGGGCAGTCCTACGAGCAGTACTTC. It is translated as CSVKGGQSYEQYF.

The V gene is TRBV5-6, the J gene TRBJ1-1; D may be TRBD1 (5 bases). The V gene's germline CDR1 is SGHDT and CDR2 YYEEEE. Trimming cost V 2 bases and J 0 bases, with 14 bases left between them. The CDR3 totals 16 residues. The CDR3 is CASSLGVSDMNTEAFF. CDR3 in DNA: TGTGCCAGCAGCTTAGGGGTCTCAGATATGAACACTGAAGCTTTCTTT.

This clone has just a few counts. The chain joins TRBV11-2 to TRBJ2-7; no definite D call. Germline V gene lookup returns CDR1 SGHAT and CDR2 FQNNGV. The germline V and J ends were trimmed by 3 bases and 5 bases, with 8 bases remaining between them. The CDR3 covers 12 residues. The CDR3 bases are TGTGCCAGCAGCTTGGGCGGTAACGAGCAGTACTTC. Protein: CASSLGGNEQYF.

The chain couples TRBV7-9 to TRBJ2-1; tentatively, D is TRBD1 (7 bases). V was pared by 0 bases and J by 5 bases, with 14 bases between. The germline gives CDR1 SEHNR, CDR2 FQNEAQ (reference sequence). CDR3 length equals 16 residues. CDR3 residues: CASSLAEGAADNEQFF. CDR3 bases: TGTGCCAGCAGCTTAGCGGAGGGGGCCGCCGACAATGAGCAGTTCTTC.

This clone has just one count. CDR3 protein: CASSLGPNQPQHF. In nucleotides, the CDR3 is TGTGCCAGCAGCTTGGGACCGAATCAGCCCCAGCATTTT. V and J are TRBV7-9 and TRBJ1-5; tentative D call: TRBD1 (5 bases). The CDR3 has 13 amino acids. Germline values: CDR1 SEHNR, CDR2 FQNEAQ (reference sequence). With 3 bases removed from V and 4 bases from J, the gap between germline ends came to 7 bases.

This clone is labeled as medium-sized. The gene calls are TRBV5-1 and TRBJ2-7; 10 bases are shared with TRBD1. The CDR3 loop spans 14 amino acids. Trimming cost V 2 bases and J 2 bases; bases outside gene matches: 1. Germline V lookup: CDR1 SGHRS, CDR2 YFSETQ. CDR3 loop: CASSFGTGAYEQYF. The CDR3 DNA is TGCGCCAGCAGCTTCGGGACAGGGGCCTACGAGCAGTACTTC.

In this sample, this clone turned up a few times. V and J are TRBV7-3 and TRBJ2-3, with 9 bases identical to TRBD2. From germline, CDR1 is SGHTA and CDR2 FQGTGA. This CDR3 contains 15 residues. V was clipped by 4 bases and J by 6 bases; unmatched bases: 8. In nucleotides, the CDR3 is TGTGCCAGCAGCTCGCTAGCGGGAAGAGGGGATACGCAGTATTTT. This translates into CASSSLAGRGDTQYF.

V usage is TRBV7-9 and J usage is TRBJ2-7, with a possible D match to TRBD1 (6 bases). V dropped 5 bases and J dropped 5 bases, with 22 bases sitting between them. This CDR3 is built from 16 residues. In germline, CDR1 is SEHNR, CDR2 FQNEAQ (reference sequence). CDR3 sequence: CASSRSQGRLVDEQYF. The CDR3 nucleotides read TGTGCCAGCAGCAGATCTCAGGGGCGGCTCGTTGACGAGCAGTACTTC.

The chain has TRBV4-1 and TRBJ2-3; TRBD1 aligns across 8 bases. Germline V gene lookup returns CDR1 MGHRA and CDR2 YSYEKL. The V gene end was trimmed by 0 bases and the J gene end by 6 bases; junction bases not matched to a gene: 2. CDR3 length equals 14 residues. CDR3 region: CASSQDRDRDTQYF. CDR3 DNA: TGCGCCAGCAGCCAAGATAGGGACAGGGATACGCAGTATTTT.

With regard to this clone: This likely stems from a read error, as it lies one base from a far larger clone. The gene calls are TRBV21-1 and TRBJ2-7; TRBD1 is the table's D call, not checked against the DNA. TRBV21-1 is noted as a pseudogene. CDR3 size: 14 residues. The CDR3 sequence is CASSRGTGAYEQYF. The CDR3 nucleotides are TGTGCCAGCAGCCGCGGGACAGGAGCCTACGAGCAGTACTTC.

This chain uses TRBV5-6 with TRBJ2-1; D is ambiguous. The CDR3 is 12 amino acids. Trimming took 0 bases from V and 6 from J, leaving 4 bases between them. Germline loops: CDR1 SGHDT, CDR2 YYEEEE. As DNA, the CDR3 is TGTGCCAGCAGCTTGGTCCGCAATGAGCAGTTCTTC. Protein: CASSLVRNEQFF.

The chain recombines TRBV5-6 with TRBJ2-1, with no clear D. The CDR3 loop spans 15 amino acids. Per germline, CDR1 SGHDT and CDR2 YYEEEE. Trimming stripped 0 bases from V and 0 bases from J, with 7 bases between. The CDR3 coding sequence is TGTGCCAGCAGCTTGGGGGCTAGCTCCTACAATGAGCAGTTCTTC. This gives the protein CASSLGASSYNEQFF.

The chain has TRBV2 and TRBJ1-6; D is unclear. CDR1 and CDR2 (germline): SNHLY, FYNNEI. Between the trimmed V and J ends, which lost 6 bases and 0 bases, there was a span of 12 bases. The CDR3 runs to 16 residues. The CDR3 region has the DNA TGTGCCAGCAGGGTCCAGGCGAGCTCCTATAATTCACCCCTCCACTTT. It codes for CASRVQASSYNSPLHF.

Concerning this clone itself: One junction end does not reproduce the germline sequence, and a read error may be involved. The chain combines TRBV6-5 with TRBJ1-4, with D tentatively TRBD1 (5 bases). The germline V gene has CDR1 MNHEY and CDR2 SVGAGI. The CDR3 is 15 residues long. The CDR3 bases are TGTGCCACCAGTTTACGGGGCGCAACTAATGAAAAACTGTTTTTT. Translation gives CATSLRGATNEKLFF.

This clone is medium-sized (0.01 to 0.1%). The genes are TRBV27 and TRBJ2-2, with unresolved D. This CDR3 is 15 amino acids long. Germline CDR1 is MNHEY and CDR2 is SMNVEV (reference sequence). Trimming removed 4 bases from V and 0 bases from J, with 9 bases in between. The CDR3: CASSSRASNTGELFF. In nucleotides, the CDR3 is TGTGCCAGCAGTTCCCGGGCCTCGAACACCGGGGAGCTGTTTTTT.

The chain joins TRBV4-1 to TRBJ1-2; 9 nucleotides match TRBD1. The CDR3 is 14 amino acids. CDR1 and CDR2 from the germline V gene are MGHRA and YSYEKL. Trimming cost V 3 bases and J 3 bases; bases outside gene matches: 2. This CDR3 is CASSHTGGDYGYTF. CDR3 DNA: TGCGCCAGCAGCCACACAGGGGGCGACTATGGCTACACCTTC.

The CDR3 reads CASSKGQGGGHPYEQYF. For the CDR3, the DNA is TGTGCCAGCAGTAAGGGACAGGGTGGAGGCCATCCCTACGAGCAGTACTTC. The V and J genes are TRBV5-4 and TRBJ2-7; 9 bases map to TRBD1. V was clipped by 5 bases and J by 2 bases; unmatched bases: 14. CDR3 length equals 17 residues. Per germline, CDR1 SGHNT and CDR2 YYREEE (reference sequence).

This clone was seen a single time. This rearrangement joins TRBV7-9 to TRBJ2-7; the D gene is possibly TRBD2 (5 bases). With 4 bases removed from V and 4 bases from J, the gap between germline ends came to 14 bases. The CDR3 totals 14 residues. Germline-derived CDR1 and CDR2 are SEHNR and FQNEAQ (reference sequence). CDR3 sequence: CASSSSRAVYEQYF. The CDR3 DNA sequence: TGTGCCAGCAGCTCCTCGCGAGCGGTATACGAGCAGTACTTC.

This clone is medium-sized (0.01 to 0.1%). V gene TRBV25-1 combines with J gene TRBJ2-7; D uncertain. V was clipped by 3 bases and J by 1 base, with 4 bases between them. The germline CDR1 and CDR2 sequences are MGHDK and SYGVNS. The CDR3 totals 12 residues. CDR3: CASSDISYEQYF. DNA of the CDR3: TGTGCCAGCAGTGACATTTCCTACGAGCAGTACTTC.

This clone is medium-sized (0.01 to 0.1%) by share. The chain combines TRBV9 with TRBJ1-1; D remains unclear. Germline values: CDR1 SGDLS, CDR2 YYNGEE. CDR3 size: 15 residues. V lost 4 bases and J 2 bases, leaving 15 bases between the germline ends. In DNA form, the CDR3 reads TGTGCCAGCAGCCCCCCCGGGCAGGAAAACACTGAAGCTTTCTTT. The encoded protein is CASSPPGQENTEAFF.

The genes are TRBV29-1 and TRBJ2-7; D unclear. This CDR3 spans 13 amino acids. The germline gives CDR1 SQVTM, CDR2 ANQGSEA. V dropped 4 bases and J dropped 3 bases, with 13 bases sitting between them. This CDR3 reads CSVVGHHGYEQYF. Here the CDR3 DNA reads TGCAGCGTTGTCGGGCATCATGGCTACGAGCAGTACTTC.

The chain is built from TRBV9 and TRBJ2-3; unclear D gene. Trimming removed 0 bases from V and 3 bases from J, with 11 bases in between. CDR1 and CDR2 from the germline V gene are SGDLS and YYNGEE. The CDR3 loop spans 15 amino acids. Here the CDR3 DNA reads TGTGCCAGCAGCGTAGTGATAGGGTGGACAGATACGCAGTATTTT. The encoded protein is CASSVVIGWTDTQYF.

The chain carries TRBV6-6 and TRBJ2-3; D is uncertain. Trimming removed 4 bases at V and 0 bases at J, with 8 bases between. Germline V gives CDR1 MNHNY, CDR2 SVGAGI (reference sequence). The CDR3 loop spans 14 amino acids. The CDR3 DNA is TGTGCCAGCAGTTTGGTCGGGAGCACAGATACGCAGTATTTT. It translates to CASSLVGSTDTQYF.

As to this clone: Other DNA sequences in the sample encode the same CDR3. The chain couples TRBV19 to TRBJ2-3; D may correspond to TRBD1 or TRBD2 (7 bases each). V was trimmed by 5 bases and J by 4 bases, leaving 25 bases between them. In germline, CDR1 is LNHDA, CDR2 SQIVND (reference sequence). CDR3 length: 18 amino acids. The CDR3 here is CASSPGVGGEGTADTQYF. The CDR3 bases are TGTGCCAGTAGTCCCGGGGTAGGTGGGGAGGGGACAGCAGATACGCAGTATTTT.